The 7 T cell receptor beta chains reported below all come from one sample, sequenced in a study of OX40 agonist ivuxolimab in advanced cancers. Profiled with immunoSEQ multiplex PCR; TCRdb holds only in-frame clones, not every one. The sample lists 75,000 to 95,000 clones, around 86% occurring once. The sample in question was CD4+ or CD8+ T cells sorted from blood, obtained in a trial of the OX40 agonist ivuxolimab. These TCRs come from an adult with an advanced solid tumor such as melanoma, head and neck, liver or kidney cancer.

The chain joins TRBV27 to TRBJ2-7, with TRBD2 matching over 8 bases. The V segment lost 6 bases and the J segment 2 bases; nucleotides outside the gene matches: 9. The CDR3 has 15 amino acids. CDR1 and CDR2 (germline): MNHEY, SMNVEV (reference sequence). CDR3: CASSSSGTRAYEQYF. The CDR3 DNA is TGTGCCAGCAGCTCATCGGGGACTAGAGCCTACGAGCAGTACTTC.

The chain uses TRBV6-6 and TRBJ2-2, with D uncertain. Per the germline V gene, CDR1 is MNHNY and CDR2 is SVGAGI (reference sequence). Trimming removed 6 bases at V and 0 bases at J, with 5 bases between. This CDR3 spans 13 amino acids. The CDR3 bases are TGTGCCAGCAGCCCCGCGAACACCGGGGAGCTGTTTTTT. Encoded protein: CASSPANTGELFF.

The chain has TRBV6-5 and TRBJ1-5; D gene ambiguous. Germline V gene data show CDR1 as MNHEY and CDR2 as SVGAGI. The ends were cut back, 7 bases at V and 4 bases at J, with 8 bases in the middle. The CDR3 extends over 12 amino acids. Here the CDR3 reads CASTTRNQPQHF. In DNA, the CDR3 is TGTGCCAGCACCACTCGTAATCAGCCCCAGCATTTT.

A single count supports this clone. The chain combines TRBV7-2 with TRBJ1-2; D uncertain. The CDR3 spans 16 residues. Germline V gives CDR1 SGHTA, CDR2 FQGNSA. Trimming removed 5 bases at V and 0 bases at J, with 16 bases between. CDR3 nucleotides: TGTGCCAGCAGCCCGAGGATAGGCTCCGCTAACTATGGCTACACCTTC. It codes for CASSPRIGSANYGYTF.

The J gene is TRBJ1-3, the V gene TRBV6-6; D unresolved. The CDR3 totals 14 residues. Germline CDR1 MNHNY, CDR2 SVGAGI (reference sequence). The V end lost 4 bases, the J end lost 0 bases, and 7 bases lay between the germline ends. CDR3 coding DNA: TGTGCCAGCAGTTCCAGCCACTCTGGAAACACCATATATTTT. Amino acids: CASSSSHSGNTIYF.

The CDR3 sequence: CASSIGGQGTGKLFF. In DNA form, the CDR3 reads TGTGCCAGTAGTATAGGGGGACAGGGAACGGGAAAACTGTTTTTT. This chain joins TRBV19 and TRBJ1-4, with 9 nucleotides matching TRBD1. J was trimmed by 10 bases and V by 1 base; bases with no gene match: 7. The germline V gene encodes CDR1 LNHDA and CDR2 SQIVND (reference sequence). The CDR3 loop spans 15 amino acids.

This clone was counted only a few times. This sequence joins TRBV6-6 and TRBJ2-3; either TRBD1 or TRBD2 may supply D (7 bases each). The CDR3 is made up of 16 amino acids. Looked up from germline, CDR1 is MNHNY and CDR2 is SVGAGI (reference sequence). With 6 bases removed from V and 3 bases from J, the gap between germline ends came to 19 bases. The CDR3 DNA reads as TGTGCCAGCAGATCCCCCAGGGGGAGGGCGACAGATACGCAGTATTTT. Residues: CASRSPRGRATDTQYF.